A single sample gave rise to the 22 T cell receptor beta chains below, sequenced in a study of beta chain features in type 1 diabetes. Investigators reverse transcribed all isolated RNA, so they sequenced expressed TCRB transcripts. Profiling relied on immunoSEQ multiplex PCR, and the TCRdb table lists in-frame clones only, not all of them. This sample has hundreds of thousands of clones, with about a sixth found just once. Sequenced: naive CD4+ T cells from blood. Receptors were obtained from a man aged 18 to 29 in good health.

There are a few counts of this clone. This chain links TRBV19 with TRBJ1-1, with 12 positions matching TRBD1. Germline V lookup: CDR1 LNHDA, CDR2 SQIVND (reference sequence). V was clipped by 5 bases and J by 5 bases; unmatched bases: 9. The CDR3 spans 16 residues. The CDR3 region is CASSGTGGYGGTEAFF. CDR3 bases: TGTGCCAGTAGTGGGACAGGGGGCTACGGGGGAACTGAAGCTTTCTTT.

As to this clone: This sample includes further DNA sequences coding for the same CDR3. V and J are TRBV27 and TRBJ1-2; unclear D gene. Germline V CDR1 and CDR2: MNHEY, SMNVEV (reference sequence). The CDR3 extends over 13 amino acids. V was cut by 3 bases and J by 2 bases, with 7 bases left in between. This CDR3 reads CASSFRGNYGYTF. DNA for the CDR3: TGTGCCAGCAGTTTCCGCGGGAACTATGGCTACACCTTC.

J is TRBJ1-3 and V is TRBV4-2; unclear D gene. The CDR3 contains 13 residues. Per the germline V gene, CDR1 is LGHNA and CDR2 is YNFKEQ. V lost 1 base and J lost 3, with 4 bases in between. In nucleotides, the CDR3 is TGTGCCAGCAGCCAAGGCGATGGAAACACCATATATTTT. Translated: CASSQGDGNTIYF.

This clone has more than one count but fewer than ten. The V call is TRBV10-3, the J call TRBJ1-6, with D possibly being TRBD1 (5 bases). Germline assignment: CDR1 ENHRY and CDR2 SYGVKD. CDR3 length equals 14 residues. Trimming removed 2 bases at V and 9 bases at J, with 11 bases between. The CDR3 reads CAISEPGLSSPLHF. CDR3 bases: TGTGCCATCAGTGAGCCAGGGTTAAGTTCACCCCTCCACTTT.

There are a few counts of this clone. The gene calls are TRBV2 and TRBJ2-4; 8 bases fit TRBD1. J gave up 6 bases and V 4 bases, and 14 bases lay outside the gene matches. Germline V gives CDR1 SNHLY, CDR2 FYNNEI. The CDR3 spans 17 residues. CDR3 loop: CASSVLGSGQARNIQYF. The CDR3 DNA reads TGTGCCAGCAGTGTCCTCGGGTCGGGACAGGCACGAAACATTCAGTACTTC. Using reference TRBV2 and TRBJ2-4 for the parts outside the CDR3, the full variable domain is EPEVTQTPSHQVTQMGQEVILRCVPISNHLYFYWYRQILGQKVEFLVSFYNNEISEKSEIFDDQFSVERPDGSNFTLKIRSTKLEDSAMYFCASSVLGSGQARNIQYFGAGTRLSVL.

The chain joins TRBV29-1 to TRBJ1-1, with 7 bases that match TRBD1. Per the germline V gene, CDR1 is SQVTM and CDR2 is ANQGSEA. The CDR3 covers 12 residues. The V segment lost 7 bases and the J segment 4 bases; nucleotides outside the gene matches: 6. This CDR3 is CSARQGGTEAFF. In DNA, the CDR3 is TGCAGCGCAAGACAGGGAGGCACTGAAGCTTTCTTT. The variable domain in full, with the rest retrieved from reference TRBV29-1 and TRBJ1-1, is SAVISQKPSRDICQRGTSLTIQCQVDSQVTMMFWYRQQPGQSLTLIATANQGSEATYESGFVIDKFPISRPNLTFSTLTVSNMSPEDSSIYLCSARQGGTEAFFGQGTRLTVV.

The chain employs TRBV30 and TRBJ1-4, with TRBD1 identical over 7 bases. The length of the CDR3 is 15 residues. The V gene's germline CDR1 is GTSNPN and CDR2 SVGIG (reference sequence). The J segment lost 5 bases and the V segment lost 1 base, leaving 7 bases of the junction unmatched. In DNA, the CDR3 is TGTGCCTGGAGTGCTTTGGACAGGAGGAATGAAAAACTGTTTTTT. The encoded protein is CAWSALDRRNEKLFF.

This clone was recorded a few times. The CDR3 DNA reads as TGCGCCAGCAGCGCTCGGGAAAATGAGCAGTTCTTC. This sequence encodes CASSARENEQFF. This chain links TRBV5-1 with TRBJ2-1; TRBD2 is a possible D gene (5 bases). The germline V gene encodes CDR1 SGHRS and CDR2 YFSETQ. Trimming removed 4 bases from V and 7 bases from J, with 9 bases in between. The CDR3 runs to 12 residues.

This clone showed up just a few times. J is TRBJ1-2 and V is TRBV5-1; no clear D. The CDR3 covers 13 residues. Germline V gene sequence: CDR1 SGHRS, CDR2 YFSETQ. Between the trimmed V and J ends, which lost 2 bases and 2 bases, there was a span of 7 bases. Here the CDR3 reads CASSFEVNYGYTF. The DNA of the CDR3 is TGCGCCAGCAGCTTCGAGGTCAACTATGGCTACACCTTC.

V is TRBV7-9 and J is TRBJ1-2; 7 nucleotides match TRBD1. The germline V gene encodes CDR1 SEHNR and CDR2 FQNEAQ (reference sequence). Trimming at V came to 5 bases and at J to 4 bases, leaving 7 bases not matched to a gene. This CDR3 spans 14 amino acids. CDR3 loop: CASSPGQRTYGYTF. For the CDR3, the DNA is TGTGCCAGCAGCCCGGGACAGAGAACCTATGGCTACACCTTC.

This clone was observed a few times. J is TRBJ2-5 and V is TRBV28; 12 bases fit TRBD1. Germline CDR1 and CDR2: MDHEN and SYDVKM. CDR3 length: 16 amino acids. V lost 4 bases and J lost 5; bases outside the gene matches: 8. The CDR3 loop reads CASSSSGTGGLETQYF. DNA for the CDR3: TGTGCCAGCAGTTCCTCCGGGACAGGGGGCTTGGAGACCCAGTACTTC.

About this clone: The same CDR3 arises from other DNA sequences in this sample as well. The genes are TRBV4-1 and TRBJ2-5; 7 bases match TRBD1. V gave up 2 bases and J gave up 2 bases; unmatched junction bases: 5. The CDR3 runs to 15 residues. Germline V gene data show CDR1 as MGHRA and CDR2 as YSYEKL. The CDR3 sequence is CASSQLGTAQETQYF. As DNA, the CDR3 is TGCGCCAGCAGCCAACTCGGGACAGCACAAGAGACCCAGTACTTC.

The gene calls are TRBV18 and TRBJ2-3; D is possibly TRBD2 (6 bases). The CDR3 spans 14 residues. Trimming shortened V by 8 bases and J by 2 bases, and 14 bases separated the two germline ends. CDR1 KGHSH and CDR2 LQKENI come from the germline V gene. The CDR3 reads CASALAKTTDTQYF. CDR3 sequence (DNA): TGTGCCAGCGCTCTAGCGAAGACCACAGATACGCAGTATTTT.

To note about this clone: Other DNA variants within this sample encode the same CDR3. The chain recombines TRBV11-3 with TRBJ2-1; TRBD2 is a possible D gene (6 bases). Germline V gene lookup returns CDR1 SGHNT and CDR2 YENEEA. With 5 bases removed from V and 0 bases from J, the gap between germline ends came to 11 bases. CDR3 length: 15 amino acids. CDR3 loop: CASSRSGGSYNEQFF. CDR3 DNA sequence: TGTGCCAGCAGCCGTAGCGGAGGCTCCTACAATGAGCAGTTCTTC.

J is TRBJ1-4 and V is TRBV29-1; TRBD1 might be the D (6 bases). Germline-derived CDR1 and CDR2 are SQVTM and ANQGSEA. This CDR3 region has 12 residues. As DNA, the CDR3 is TGCGGTCCTACAGGGTCGGATGAAAAACTGTTTTTT. Residues: CGPTGSDEKLFF.

This clone occurred a few times. V and J are TRBV10-3 and TRBJ2-2; 13 bases agree with TRBD2. CDR3 length equals 17 residues. Germline V gives CDR1 ENHRY, CDR2 SYGVKD. V lost 8 bases and J lost 4; bases outside the gene matches: 10. CDR3 residues: CAIGLAGALAGTGELFF. CDR3 nucleotides: TGTGCCATCGGACTAGCGGGAGCCCTAGCAGGCACCGGGGAGCTGTTTTTT.

In this sample, this clone turned up a few times. V and J are TRBV2 and TRBJ2-5, with D maybe TRBD1 (6 bases). V lost 3 bases and J 5 bases, leaving 7 bases between the germline ends. The CDR3 is 12 residues long. Germline V gene data show CDR1 as SNHLY and CDR2 as FYNNEI. CDR3 residues: CASSEGAETQYF. The DNA of the CDR3 is TGTGCCAGCAGTGAGGGGGCGGAGACCCAGTACTTC.

The V and J genes are TRBV7-3 and TRBJ2-3; 7 bases agree with TRBD2. The V gene's germline CDR1 is SGHTA and CDR2 FQGTGA. The V segment lost 1 base and the J segment 2 bases; nucleotides outside the gene matches: 3. This CDR3 spans 15 amino acids. CDR3 loop: CASSLRLADTDTQYF. As DNA, the CDR3 is TGTGCCAGCAGCTTAAGGCTAGCGGACACAGATACGCAGTATTTT.

This clone appeared a few times. This chain links TRBV7-2 with TRBJ2-4; TRBD1 matches at 9 bases. In germline, CDR1 is SGHTA, CDR2 FQGNSA. Losses at the gene ends were 7 bases for V and 6 bases for J; bases not matched to a gene: 7. This CDR3 is 14 amino acids long. CDR3 region: CASTYSTGGNIQYF. In DNA form, the CDR3 reads TGTGCCAGCACCTACTCGACAGGGGGAAACATTCAGTACTTC. Full variable domain (outside the CDR3, taken from reference TRBV7-2 and TRBJ2-4): GAGVSQSPSNKVTEKGKDVELRCDPISGHTALYWYRQSLGQGLEFLIYFQGNSAPDKSGLPSDRFSAERTGGSVSTLTIQRTQQEDSAVYLCASTYSTGGNIQYFGAGTRLSVL.

The chain joins TRBV7-2 to TRBJ2-4; 7 nucleotides line up with TRBD1. Germline CDR1 and CDR2: SGHTA and FQGNSA. The CDR3 runs to 17 residues. Trimming removed 6 bases from V and 1 base from J; junction bases left unmatched: 12. The CDR3 sequence is CASSSDRAYRAKNIQYF. In nucleotides, the CDR3 is TGTGCCAGCAGTTCCGACAGGGCCTACCGGGCCAAAAACATTCAGTACTTC. The whole variable domain, filled in from reference TRBV7-2 and TRBJ2-4, reads GAGVSQSPSNKVTEKGKDVELRCDPISGHTALYWYRQSLGQGLEFLIYFQGNSAPDKSGLPSDRFSAERTGGSVSTLTIQRTQQEDSAVYLCASSSDRAYRAKNIQYFGAGTRLSVL.

The chain carries TRBV6-5 and TRBJ2-3; a possible D gene is TRBD2 (5 bases). Germline V CDR1 and CDR2: MNHEY, SVGAGI. The CDR3 has 13 amino acids. V dropped 6 bases and J dropped 5 bases, with 12 bases sitting between them. The CDR3 sequence is CASSPPAGDTQYF. The CDR3 coding sequence is TGTGCCAGCAGCCCCCCTGCGGGAGATACGCAGTATTTT.

The chain joins TRBV4-1 to TRBJ2-3; D is uncertain. Germline values: CDR1 MGHRA, CDR2 YSYEKL. Trimming removed 1 base from V and 0 bases from J, with 8 bases in between. The CDR3 spans 15 residues. The CDR3 nucleotides read TGCGCCAGCAGCCAAGGAGGATTCAGCACAGATACGCAGTATTTT. Translating it yields CASSQGGFSTDTQYF.